The sequence of this T cell receptor (beta chain) was determined in a study of shared T cell receptors in the human thymus. Germline V gene data show CDR1 as SGHTA and CDR2 as FQGNSA. The V and J ends lost 1 base and 1 base, in that order; junction bases with no gene match: 4. This CDR3 comprises 16 residues. Method: immunoSEQ multiplex PCR; TCRdb's copy keeps in-frame clones and lacks some. Of 500,000 to 550,000 clones listed, approximately 80% are singletons. Another study also made use of these data, one on human thymus T cells. From that second work: Donation came from healthy Finnish infants having corrective surgery for congenital heart defects. Thymus tissue for the work was resected from patients undergoing corrective heart surgery. Thymic and blood repertoires appeared to carry a bias in their V and J gene usage.

The clonotype originates from a boy in the first two years of life with a congenital heart defect. The sequenced sample consisted of thymocytes. The V and J genes are TRBV7-2 and TRBJ1-5; TRBD1 agrees at 7 bases. The CDR3 sequence: CASSLVGTESNQPQHF. DNA of the CDR3: TGTGCCAGCAGCTTAGTAGGGACAGAGAGCAATCAGCCCCAGCATTTT.